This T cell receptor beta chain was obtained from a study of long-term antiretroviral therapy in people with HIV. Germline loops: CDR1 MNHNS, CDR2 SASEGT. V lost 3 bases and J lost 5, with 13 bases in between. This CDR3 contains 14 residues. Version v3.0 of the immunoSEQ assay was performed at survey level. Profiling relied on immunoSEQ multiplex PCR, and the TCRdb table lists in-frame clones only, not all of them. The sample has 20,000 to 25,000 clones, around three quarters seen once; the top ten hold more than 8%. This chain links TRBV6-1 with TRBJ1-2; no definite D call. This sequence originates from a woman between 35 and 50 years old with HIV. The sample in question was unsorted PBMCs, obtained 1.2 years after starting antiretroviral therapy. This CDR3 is CASSDLTWGYGYTF. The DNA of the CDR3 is TGTGCCAGCAGTGACCTGACTTGGGGTTATGGCTACACCTTC.